Below, 9 T cell receptor beta chains from the same sample are listed, as sequenced in a study of vaccination and CD4 T cells after COVID-19. The treatment here: approximately 9-day PBMC culture with coronavirus spike peptide pools or control peptides (ViraFEST assay). These receptors' antigens are unknown. Sequencing of the DNA from cultured CD4+ T cells was carried out with the Oncomine TCR Beta short-read assay. TCRdb independently ran MiXCR on the PCR reads; one entry per CDR3 protein. Of 10,000 to 15,000 distinct CDR3 sequences detected, roughly 52% appear once; the ten largest clones hold around an eighth. The sample was CD4+ T cells from blood, cultured in vitro. All receptors come from a human donor who had recovered from COVID-19.

The CDR3 reads CASYIAGGKDNEQFF. CDR3 DNA: TGTGCCAGCTATATCGCCGGGGGCAAAGACAATGAGCAGTTCTTC. V gene TRBV12-3 or TRBV12-4 combines with J gene TRBJ2-1; perhaps D is TRBD1 or TRBD2 (6 bases each). The CDR3 contains 15 residues. Trimming shortened V by 8 bases and J by 5 bases, and 19 bases separated the two germline ends.

The CDR3 DNA sequence: TGTGCCAGCAGCCTTGGCGGGGCGGGGAGCTCTGGAAACACCATATATTTT. This sequence encodes CASSLGGAGSSGNTIYF. The chain joins TRBV28 to TRBJ1-3; perhaps TRBD1 as D (5 bases). Germline V gene sequence: CDR1 MDHEN, CDR2 SYDVKM. The CDR3 runs 17 residues. V was cut by 6 bases and J by 0 bases, with 18 bases left in between.

CDR3 coding DNA: TGTGCCAGCTCGGGGGCTCTGAACACCGGGGAGCTGTTTTTT. Amino acid sequence: CASSGALNTGELFF. The J gene is TRBJ2-2, the V gene TRBV2; D tentatively fits TRBD1 or TRBD2 (6 bases each). The V and J ends lost 8 bases and 1 base respectively, with 11 bases between them. Per the germline V gene, CDR1 is SNHLY and CDR2 is FYNNEI. CDR3 length: 14 residues.

The chain couples TRBV2 to TRBJ2-3; TRBD2 agrees at 10 bases. V trimming: 3 bases; J trimming: 2 bases; junction bases outside the gene matches: 2. This CDR3 is built from 15 residues. Looked up from germline, CDR1 is SNHLY and CDR2 is FYNNEI. The CDR3 DNA reads TGTGCCAGCAGTGAGGGGACTAGCGCCACAGATACGCAGTATTTT. This sequence encodes CASSEGTSATDTQYF. Using reference TRBV2 and TRBJ2-3 for the parts outside the CDR3, the full variable domain is EPEVTQTPSHQVTQMGQEVILRCVPISNHLYFYWYRQILGQKVEFLVSFYNNEISEKSEIFDDQFSVERPDGSNFTLKIRSTKLEDSAMYFCASSEGTSATDTQYFGPGTRLTVL.

The chain joins TRBV20-1 to TRBJ1-6; D perhaps matches TRBD1 (5 bases). Germline assignment: CDR1 DFQATT and CDR2 SNEGSKA (reference sequence). CDR3 length: 14 amino acids. V lost 7 bases, J lost 5 bases, and 15 bases lay in between. CDR3 in DNA: TGCAGTGGAAGACAGAACGGCCATAATTCACCCCTCCACTTT. It translates to CSGRQNGHNSPLHF.

CDR3 region: CASRLSRNTEAFF. The DNA for the CDR3 is TGTGCCAGCAGACTAAGCAGGAACACTGAAGCTTTCTTT. This chain connects TRBV27 to TRBJ1-1, with D uncertain. Germline V CDR1 and CDR2: MNHEY, SMNVEV (reference sequence). Trimming cost V 6 bases and J 1 base, with 9 bases left between them. The CDR3 is 13 residues long.

This clonotype has only a few counts. This sequence joins TRBV19 and TRBJ1-5, with TRBD1 identical over 8 bases. Germline trimming cut 1 base from V and 4 bases from J; bases unmatched to any gene: 3. Germline CDR1 reads LNHDA; CDR2 reads SQIVND (reference sequence). This CDR3 contains 15 residues. CDR3 in amino acids: CASSIVQGVNQPQHF. The CDR3 DNA follows: TGTGCCAGTAGTATAGTACAGGGGGTGAATCAGCCCCAGCATTTT.

The gene calls are TRBV11-1 and TRBJ1-2; 9 nucleotides match TRBD1. The CDR3 covers 14 residues. CDR1 is SGHAT and CDR2 is FQDESV in the germline V gene (reference sequence). J gave up 4 bases and V 3 bases, and 3 bases lay outside the gene matches. The CDR3 nucleotides are TGTGCCAGCAGCTTGGGACAGGGAACCTATGGCTACACCTTC. It codes for CASSLGQGTYGYTF.

Judged by abundance, this clonotype is medium-sized. The V gene is TRBV19, the J gene TRBJ1-2; 8 nucleotides align to TRBD1. Germline trimming cut 4 bases from V and 0 bases from J; bases unmatched to any gene: 7. The length of the CDR3 is 16 residues. CDR1 and CDR2 from the germline V gene are LNHDA and SQIVND (reference sequence). The CDR3, as DNA: TGTGCCAGTAGTACTGGACAGGGCGCTTCTAACTATGGCTACACCTTC. This translates into CASSTGQGASNYGYTF. Full variable domain (missing parts from reference TRBV19 and TRBJ1-2): DGGITQSPKYLFRKEGQNVTLSCEQNLNHDAMYWYRQDPGQGLRLIYYSQIVNDFQKGDIAEGYSVSREKKESFPLTVTSAQKNPTAFYLCASSTGQGASNYGYTFGSGTRLTVV.